This T cell receptor beta chain was sequenced during a study of cytotoxic CD8 clonotypes in ibrutinib-treated CLL. The planned depth of sequencing spanned 1 in 200,000 to 1 in 1 million T cells. TCRdb keeps only in-frame clones here, not all; method: immunoSEQ multiplex PCR. The sample shows around 300,000 clones, 80% of them seen only once. From germline, CDR1 is GTSNPN and CDR2 SVGIG (reference sequence). Losses at the gene ends were 7 bases for V and 6 bases for J; bases not matched to a gene: 5. The CDR3 loop spans 12 amino acids. The material sequenced was PBMCs, taken before ibrutinib treatment. The rearrangement joins TRBV30 to TRBJ1-3; 8 bases are shared with TRBD1. The receptor was derived from a human donor with chronic lymphocytic leukemia. CDR3 sequence: CASDREENTIYF. CDR3 bases: TGTGCCTCGGACAGGGAGGAAAACACCATATATTTT.